The clone carrying this TCR beta chain is a singleton in its sample. This sample is part of a study of T cell responses to AZD1222 COVID-19 vaccine. Repertoires were generated with immunoSEQ multiplex PCR, while TCRdb's copy carries only in-frame clones and drops some. This sample has approximately 180,000 clones, with around nine tenths found just once. The TCR was taken from an adult who received the MenACWY meningococcal vaccine as a control. Here the sequenced sample was peripheral blood, taken 28 days after the second dose of the MenACWY control vaccine.

The CDR3 loop reads CASSRGTGDAKNIQYF. The CDR3 DNA is TGCGCCAGCAGCCGCGGGACAGGGGACGCCAAAAACATTCAGTACTTC. The chain employs TRBV4-3 and TRBJ2-4, with 10 bases matching TRBD1. CDR1 is LGHNA and CDR2 is YSLEER in the germline V gene. The CDR3 covers 16 residues. The V gene end was trimmed by 4 bases and the J gene end by 1 base; junction bases not matched to a gene: 4.